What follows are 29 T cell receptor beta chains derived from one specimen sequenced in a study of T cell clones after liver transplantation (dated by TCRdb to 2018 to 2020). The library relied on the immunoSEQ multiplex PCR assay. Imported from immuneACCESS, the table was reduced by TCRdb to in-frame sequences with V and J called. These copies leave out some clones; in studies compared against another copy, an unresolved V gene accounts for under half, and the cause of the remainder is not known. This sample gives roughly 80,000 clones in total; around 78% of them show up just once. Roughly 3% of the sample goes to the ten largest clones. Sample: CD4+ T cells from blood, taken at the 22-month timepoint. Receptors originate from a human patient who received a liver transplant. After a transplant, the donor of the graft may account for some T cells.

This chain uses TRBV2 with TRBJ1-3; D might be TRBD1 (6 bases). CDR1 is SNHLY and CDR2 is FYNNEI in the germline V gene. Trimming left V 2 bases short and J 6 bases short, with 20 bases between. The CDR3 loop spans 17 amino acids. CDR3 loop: CASSEFLVGQPLNTIYF. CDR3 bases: TGTGCCAGCAGTGAATTCCTTGTCGGACAGCCGTTAAACACCATATATTTT.

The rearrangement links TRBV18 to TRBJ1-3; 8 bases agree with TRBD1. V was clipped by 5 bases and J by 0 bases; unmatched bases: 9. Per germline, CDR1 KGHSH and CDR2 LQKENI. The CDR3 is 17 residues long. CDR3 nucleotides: TGTGCCAGCTCATTCTATACAGGGGGTTCCTCTGGAAACACCATATATTTT. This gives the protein CASSFYTGGSSGNTIYF.

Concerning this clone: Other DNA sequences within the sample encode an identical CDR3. CDR3 region: CASSIGLNYGYTF. Written as DNA, the CDR3 is TGTGCCAGTAGTATTGGACTAAACTATGGCTACACCTTC. This chain joins TRBV19 and TRBJ1-2; D is undetermined. There are 13 residues in the CDR3. The V end lost 3 bases, the J end lost 2 bases, and 7 bases lay between the germline ends. Germline assignment: CDR1 LNHDA and CDR2 SQIVND (reference sequence).

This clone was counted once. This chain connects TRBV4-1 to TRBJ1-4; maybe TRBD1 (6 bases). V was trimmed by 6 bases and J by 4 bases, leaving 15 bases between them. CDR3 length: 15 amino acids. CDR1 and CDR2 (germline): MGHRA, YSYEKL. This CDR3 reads CASSPTGTNNEKLFF. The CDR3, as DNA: TGCGCCAGCAGTCCGACAGGAACCAATAATGAAAAACTGTTTTTT.

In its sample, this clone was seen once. CDR3 loop: CTTRSDSTSTDTQYF. The CDR3 DNA sequence: TGCACCACCAGATCAGACTCAACTAGCACAGATACGCAGTATTTT. This chain joins TRBV1 and TRBJ2-3; the tabulated D call, TRBD2, remains unverified against the DNA. TRBV1 is recorded as a pseudogene. The CDR3 totals 15 residues.

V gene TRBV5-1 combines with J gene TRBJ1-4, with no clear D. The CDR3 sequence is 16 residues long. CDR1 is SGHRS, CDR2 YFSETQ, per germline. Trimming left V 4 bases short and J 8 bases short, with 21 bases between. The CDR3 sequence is CASSGRPTGSREKLFF. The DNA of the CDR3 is TGCGCCAGCAGCGGAAGACCGACGGGGTCGCGGGAAAAACTGTTTTTT.

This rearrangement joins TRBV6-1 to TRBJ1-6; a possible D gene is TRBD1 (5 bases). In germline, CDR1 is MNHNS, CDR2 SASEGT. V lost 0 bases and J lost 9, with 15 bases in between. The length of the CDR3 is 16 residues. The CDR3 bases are TGTGCCAGCAGTGAAGCGCTCGGGGGAAGGGGTTCACCCCTCCACTTT. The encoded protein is CASSEALGGRGSPLHF.

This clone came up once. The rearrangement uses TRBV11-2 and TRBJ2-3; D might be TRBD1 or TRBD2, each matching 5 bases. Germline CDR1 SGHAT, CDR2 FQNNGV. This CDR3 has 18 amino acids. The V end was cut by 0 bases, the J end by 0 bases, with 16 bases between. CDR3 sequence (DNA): TGTGCCAGCAGCTTAGATCCTCCTATTTGGGGGAGCACAGATACGCAGTATTTT. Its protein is CASSLDPPIWGSTDTQYF. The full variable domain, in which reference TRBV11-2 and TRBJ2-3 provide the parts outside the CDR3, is EAGVAQSPRYKIIEKRQSVAFWCNPISGHATLYWYQQILGQGPKLLIQFQNNGVVDDSQLPKDRFSAERLKGVDSTLKIQPAKLEDSAVYLCASSLDPPIWGSTDTQYFGPGTRLTVL.

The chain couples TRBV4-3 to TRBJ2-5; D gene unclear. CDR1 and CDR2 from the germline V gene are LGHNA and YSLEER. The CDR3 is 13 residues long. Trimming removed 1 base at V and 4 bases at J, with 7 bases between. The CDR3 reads CASSQAWTETQYF. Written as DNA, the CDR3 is TGCGCCAGCAGCCAAGCTTGGACAGAGACCCAGTACTTC.

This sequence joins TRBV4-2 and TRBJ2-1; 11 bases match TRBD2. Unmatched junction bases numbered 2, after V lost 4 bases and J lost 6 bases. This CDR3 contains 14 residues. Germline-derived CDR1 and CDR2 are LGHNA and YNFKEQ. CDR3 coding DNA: TGTGCCAGCAGCCTTAGCGGGGGGGCCAATGAGCAGTTCTTC. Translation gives CASSLSGGANEQFF.

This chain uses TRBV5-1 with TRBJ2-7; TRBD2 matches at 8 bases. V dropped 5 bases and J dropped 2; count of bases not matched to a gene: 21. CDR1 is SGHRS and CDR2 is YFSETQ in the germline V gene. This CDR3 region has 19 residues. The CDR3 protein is CASRRFSARGALATYEQYF. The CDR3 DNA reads TGCGCCAGCAGACGCTTTTCGGCGCGGGGGGCGCTAGCAACCTACGAGCAGTACTTC. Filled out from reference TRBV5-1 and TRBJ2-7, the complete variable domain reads KAGVTQTPRYLIKTRGQQVTLSCSPISGHRSVSWYQQTPGQGLQFLFEYFSETQRNKGNFPGRFSGRQFSNSRSEMNVSTLELGDSALYLCASRRFSARGALATYEQYFGPGTRLTVT.

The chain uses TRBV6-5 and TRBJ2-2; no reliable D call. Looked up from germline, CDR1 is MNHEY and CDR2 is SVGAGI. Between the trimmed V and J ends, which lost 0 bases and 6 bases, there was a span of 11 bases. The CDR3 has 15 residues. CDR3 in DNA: TGTGCCAGCAGTTACTCGATGGGGTCGTCCGGGGAGCTGTTTTTT. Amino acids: CASSYSMGSSGELFF.

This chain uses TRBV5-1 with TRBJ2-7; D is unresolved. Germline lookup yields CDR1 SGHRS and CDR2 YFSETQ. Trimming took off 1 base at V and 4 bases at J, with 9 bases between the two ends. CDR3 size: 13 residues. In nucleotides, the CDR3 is TGCGCCAGCAGCTTGCCAAGTACGTACGAGCAGTACTTC. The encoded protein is CASSLPSTYEQYF.

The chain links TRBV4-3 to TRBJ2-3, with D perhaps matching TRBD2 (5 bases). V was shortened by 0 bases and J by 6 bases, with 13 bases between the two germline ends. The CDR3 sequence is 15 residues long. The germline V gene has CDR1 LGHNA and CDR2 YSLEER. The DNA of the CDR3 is TGCGCCAGCAGCCAAGATTTCGGAGGACGGGATACGCAGTATTTT. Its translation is CASSQDFGGRDTQYF.

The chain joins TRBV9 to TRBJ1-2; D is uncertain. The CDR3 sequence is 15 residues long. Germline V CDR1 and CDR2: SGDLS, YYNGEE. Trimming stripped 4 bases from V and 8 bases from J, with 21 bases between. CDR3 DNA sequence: TGTGCCAGCAGCTTCCAGACGAACAGCCAGTGGGGCTACACCTTC. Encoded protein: CASSFQTNSQWGYTF.

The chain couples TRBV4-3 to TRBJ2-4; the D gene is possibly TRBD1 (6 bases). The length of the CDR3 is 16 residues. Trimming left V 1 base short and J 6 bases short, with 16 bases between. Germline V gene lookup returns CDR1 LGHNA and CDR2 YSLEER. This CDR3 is CASSQGLTGTGNIQYF. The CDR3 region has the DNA TGCGCCAGCAGCCAAGGACTAACAGGGACGGGAAACATTCAGTACTTC.

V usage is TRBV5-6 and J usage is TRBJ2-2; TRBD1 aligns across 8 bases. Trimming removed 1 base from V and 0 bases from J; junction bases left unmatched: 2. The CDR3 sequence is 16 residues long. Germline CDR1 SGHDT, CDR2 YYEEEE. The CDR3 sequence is CASSLQGQANTGELFF. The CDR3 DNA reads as TGTGCCAGCAGCTTGCAGGGACAGGCGAACACCGGGGAGCTGTTTTTT.

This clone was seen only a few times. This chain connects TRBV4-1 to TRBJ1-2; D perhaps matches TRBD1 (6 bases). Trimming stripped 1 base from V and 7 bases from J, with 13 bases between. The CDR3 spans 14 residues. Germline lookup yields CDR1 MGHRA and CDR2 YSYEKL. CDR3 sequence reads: CASSQATGLGGYTF. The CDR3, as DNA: TGCGCCAGCAGCCAAGCCACAGGGTTGGGTGGCTACACCTTC.

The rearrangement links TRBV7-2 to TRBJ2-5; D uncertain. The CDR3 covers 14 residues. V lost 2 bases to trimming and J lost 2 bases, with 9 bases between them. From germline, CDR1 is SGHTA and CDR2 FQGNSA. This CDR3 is CASSLRAVQETQYF. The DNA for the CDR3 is TGTGCCAGCAGCTTACGGGCAGTACAAGAGACCCAGTACTTC.

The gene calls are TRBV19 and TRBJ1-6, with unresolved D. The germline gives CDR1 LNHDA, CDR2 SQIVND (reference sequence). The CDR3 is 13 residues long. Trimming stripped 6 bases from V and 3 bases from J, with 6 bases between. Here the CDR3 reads CASRAFYNSPLHF. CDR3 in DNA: TGTGCCAGTAGAGCGTTCTATAATTCACCCCTCCACTTT.

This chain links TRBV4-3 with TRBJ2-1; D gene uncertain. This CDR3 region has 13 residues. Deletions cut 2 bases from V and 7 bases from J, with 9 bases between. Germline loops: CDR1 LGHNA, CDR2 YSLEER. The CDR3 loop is CASSQNPQNEQFF. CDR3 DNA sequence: TGCGCCAGCAGCCAAAACCCCCAAAATGAGCAGTTCTTC.

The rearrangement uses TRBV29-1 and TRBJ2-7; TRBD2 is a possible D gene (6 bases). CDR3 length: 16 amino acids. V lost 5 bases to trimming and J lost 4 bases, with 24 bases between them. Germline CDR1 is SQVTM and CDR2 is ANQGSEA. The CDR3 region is CSVPRSRAQGLYEQYF. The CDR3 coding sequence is TGCAGCGTTCCCAGATCCCGGGCCCAAGGACTATACGAGCAGTACTTC.

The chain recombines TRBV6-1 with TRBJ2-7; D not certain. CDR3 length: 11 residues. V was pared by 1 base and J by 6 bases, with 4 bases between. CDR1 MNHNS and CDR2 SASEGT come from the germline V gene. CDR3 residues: CASSEEIEQYF. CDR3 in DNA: TGTGCCAGCAGTGAAGAGATCGAGCAGTACTTC.

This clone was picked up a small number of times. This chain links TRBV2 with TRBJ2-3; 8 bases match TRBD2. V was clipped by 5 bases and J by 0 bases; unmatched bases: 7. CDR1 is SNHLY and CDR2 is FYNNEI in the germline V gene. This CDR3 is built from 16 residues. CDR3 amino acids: CASSPLASGSTDTQYF. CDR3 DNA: TGTGCCAGCAGTCCCTTAGCTAGCGGGAGCACAGATACGCAGTATTTT.

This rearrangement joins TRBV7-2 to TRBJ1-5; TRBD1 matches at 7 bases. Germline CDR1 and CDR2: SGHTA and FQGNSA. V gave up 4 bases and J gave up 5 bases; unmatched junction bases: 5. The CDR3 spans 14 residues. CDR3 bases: TGTGCCAGCAGCTATGGGGACAGACATCAGCCCCAGCATTTT. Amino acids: CASSYGDRHQPQHF. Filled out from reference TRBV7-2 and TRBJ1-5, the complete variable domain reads GAGVSQSPSNKVTEKGKDVELRCDPISGHTALYWYRQSLGQGLEFLIYFQGNSAPDKSGLPSDRFSAERTGGSVSTLTIQRTQQEDSAVYLCASSYGDRHQPQHFGDGTRLSIL.

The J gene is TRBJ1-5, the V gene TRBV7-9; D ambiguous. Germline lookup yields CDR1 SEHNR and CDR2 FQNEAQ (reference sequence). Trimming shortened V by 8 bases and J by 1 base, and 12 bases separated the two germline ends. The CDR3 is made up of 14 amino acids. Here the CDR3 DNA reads TGTGCCAGCGTCATGTTGGGGAGCAATCAGCCCCAGCATTTT. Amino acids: CASVMLGSNQPQHF.

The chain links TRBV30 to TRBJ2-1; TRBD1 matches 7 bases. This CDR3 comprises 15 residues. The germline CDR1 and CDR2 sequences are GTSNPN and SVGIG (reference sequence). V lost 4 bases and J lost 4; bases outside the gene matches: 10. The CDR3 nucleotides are TGTGCCTGGACCGTGCTGACAGGGCCTTACAATGAGCAGTTCTTC. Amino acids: CAWTVLTGPYNEQFF.

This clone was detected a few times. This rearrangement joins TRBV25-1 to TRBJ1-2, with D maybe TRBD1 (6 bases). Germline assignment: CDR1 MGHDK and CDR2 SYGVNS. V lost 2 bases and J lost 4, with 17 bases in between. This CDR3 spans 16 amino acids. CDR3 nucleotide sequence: TGTGCCAGCAGTGAAATGGGTGAACGGGACACCTATGGCTACACCTTC. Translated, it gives CASSEMGERDTYGYTF.

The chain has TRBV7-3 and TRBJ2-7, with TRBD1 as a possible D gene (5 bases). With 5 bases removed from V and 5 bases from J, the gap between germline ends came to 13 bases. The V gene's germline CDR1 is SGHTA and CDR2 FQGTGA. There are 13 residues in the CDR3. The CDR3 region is CASSHAWGHEQYF. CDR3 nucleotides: TGTGCCAGCAGCCACGCCTGGGGCCACGAGCAGTACTTC.